The next 9 T cell receptor beta chains were all read from a single sample in a study of blood T cells in healthy people across ages. Primers used in a second PCR of roughly 7 to 11 cycles were a sample-barcoded 5' primer and a J-beta primer mix. TCRdb itself ran the 5' RACE reads through MiXCR, one entry per CDR3 protein. The data hold around 1,500,000 distinct CDR3 sequences, with approximately 30% observed a single time. The sequenced material came from blood. These receptors were taken from a woman aged 25 to 39 in good health.

V usage is TRBV7-9 and J usage is TRBJ1-6; the D is unclear. V dropped 2 bases and J dropped 10 bases, with 12 bases sitting between them. This CDR3 has 14 residues. Germline loops: CDR1 SEHNR, CDR2 FQNEAQ (reference sequence). CDR3 nucleotides: TGTGCCAGCAGCTTAACCACGACCAGATCACCCCTCCACTTT. Its translation is CASSLTTTRSPLHF. The full variable domain, completed using reference TRBV7-9 and TRBJ1-6, is DTGVSQNPRHKITKRGQNVTFRCDPISEHNRLYWYRQTLGQGPEFLTYFQNEAQLEKSRLLSDRFSAERPKGSFSTLEIQRTEQGDSAMYLCASSLTTTRSPLHFGNGTRLTVT.

V and J are TRBV19 and TRBJ2-5; perhaps TRBD1 as D (5 bases). Germline-derived CDR1 and CDR2 are LNHDA and SQIVND (reference sequence). The CDR3 length is 15 residues. Trimming removed 3 bases at V and 3 bases at J, with 14 bases between. CDR3 in amino acids: CASSISGASEETQYF. For the CDR3, the DNA is TGTGCCAGTAGTATTAGTGGGGCAAGCGAAGAGACCCAGTACTTC.

V gene TRBV11-2 combines with J gene TRBJ2-7, with TRBD2 matching 7 bases. CDR1 and CDR2 from the germline V gene are SGHAT and FQNNGV. V lost 2 bases to trimming and J lost 7 bases; unmatched junction nucleotides: 5. This CDR3 spans 13 amino acids. CDR3 amino acids: CASSLNRRGEQYF. CDR3 DNA sequence: TGTGCCAGCAGCTTAAATCGGCGGGGGGAGCAGTACTTC.

The rearrangement joins TRBV20-1 to TRBJ2-1; TRBD2 aligns across 10 bases. With V trimmed by 3 bases and J by 6 bases, 5 bases remained unmatched. CDR3 length: 14 amino acids. Germline CDR1 DFQATT, CDR2 SNEGSKA (reference sequence). Here the CDR3 reads CSASLSSGGNEQFF. Here the CDR3 DNA reads TGCAGTGCTAGTCTGTCTAGCGGGGGCAATGAGCAGTTCTTC.

V gene TRBV12-3 or TRBV12-4 combines with J gene TRBJ1-2; D is possibly TRBD1 (6 bases). The ends were cut back, 6 bases at V and 4 bases at J, with 15 bases in the middle. This CDR3 region has 14 residues. The CDR3 here is CASSATGAPYGYTF. The CDR3 DNA is TGTGCCAGCAGCGCGACAGGCGCTCCCTATGGCTACACCTTC.

The V and J genes are TRBV9 and TRBJ2-1; 8 nucleotides line up with TRBD1. Per the germline V gene, CDR1 is SGDLS and CDR2 is YYNGEE. The CDR3 runs 16 residues. V was clipped by 3 bases and J by 4 bases; unmatched bases: 9. CDR3 sequence (DNA): TGTGCCAGCAGCGCGAACAGTGGACAGGGATACAATGAGCAGTTCTTC. Protein sequence: CASSANSGQGYNEQFF.

For this clonotype: One end of the junction varies from germline; a read error may be responsible. The chain is built from TRBV20-1 and TRBJ2-5, with a weak D call TRBD2 (5 bases). The germline gives CDR1 DFQATT, CDR2 SNEGSKA (reference sequence). This CDR3 comprises 13 residues. CDR3 in amino acids: CSVRAESRETQYF. The CDR3 nucleotides read TGCAGTGTTAGAGCGGAGTCACGGGAGACCCAGTACTTC.

The rearrangement links TRBV18 to TRBJ2-5; possibly TRBD2 for D (6 bases). The J call is doubtful: the DNA matches TRBJ2-7 better. The length of the CDR3 is 14 residues. Germline lookup yields CDR1 KGHSH and CDR2 LQKENI. The CDR3 region has the DNA TGTGCCAGCTCACCGAACGCGGGATCGGACGAGCAGTACTTC. As protein: CASSPNAGSDEQYF.

This clonotype was counted only a few times. The chain employs TRBV27 and TRBJ2-7; no definite D call. Looked up from germline, CDR1 is MNHEY and CDR2 is SMNVEV (reference sequence). V lost 3 bases, J lost 4 bases, and 10 bases lay in between. The CDR3 extends over 13 amino acids. Written as DNA, the CDR3 is TGTGCCAGCAGTTTCTTGACCCTATACGAGCAGTACTTC. Translation gives CASSFLTLYEQYF.